These 22 T cell receptor beta chains share one sample of origin, sequenced in a study of patients and donors after allogeneic stem cell transplantation. TCRdb called the RT-PCR reads again in MiXCR, with one record for every CDR3 protein. Of hundreds of thousands of distinct CDR3 sequences detected, 16% appear once; the ten largest clones hold 6% to 8%. Sequenced input: blood, either unsorted or a sorted T cell fraction (not recorded which). All receptors derive from a human donor who was either an allogeneic HSCT recipient or a stem cell or donor lymphocyte infusion donor (not recorded which). It is not recorded whose cells these are; they may come from a transplant donor.

This clonotype was found many times. The rearrangement links TRBV4-2 to TRBJ1-2; TRBD1 agrees at 8 bases. This CDR3 contains 15 residues. J lost 0 bases, V lost 6 bases, and 6 bases had no gene match. CDR1 is LGHNA, CDR2 YNFKEQ, per germline. DNA for the CDR3: TGTGCCAGCAGTCAGACAGGGGAAGCTAACTATGGCTACACCTTC. Translating it yields CASSQTGEANYGYTF.

The table lists this clonotype with a few counts. The chain employs TRBV3-1 and TRBJ2-7; 9 nucleotides align to TRBD2. Germline CDR1 LGHDT, CDR2 YNNKEL (reference sequence). The CDR3 is 14 amino acids. V was clipped by 1 base and J by 3 bases; unmatched bases: 1. The CDR3 protein is CASSQGTSVYEQYF. CDR3 nucleotides: TGTGCCAGCAGCCAAGGGACTAGCGTCTACGAGCAGTACTTC.

At least ten counts were recorded for this clonotype. The chain employs TRBV6-2 or TRBV6-3 and TRBJ2-2; D is unresolved. The germline V gene encodes CDR1 MNHEY and CDR2 SVGEGT. V lost 6 bases and J lost 2, with 4 bases in between. The CDR3 extends over 12 amino acids. This CDR3 reads CASRLNTGELFF. The CDR3, as DNA: TGTGCCAGCAGACTAAACACCGGGGAGCTGTTTTTT.

This clonotype was seen more than once but under ten times. This sequence joins TRBV18 and TRBJ2-5; D ambiguous. Trimming shortened V by 5 bases and J by 5 bases, and 6 bases separated the two germline ends. Germline V lookup: CDR1 KGHSH, CDR2 LQKENI. The CDR3 has 11 residues. The CDR3 region is CASSKTETQYF. CDR3 nucleotide sequence: TGTGCCAGCTCAAAAACTGAGACCCAGTACTTC.

This clonotype was recorded a few times. The CDR3 region has the DNA TGTGCCAGCAGCCCCCGACGACTCCCCCAAGAGACCCAGTACTTC. This gives the protein CASSPRRLPQETQYF. This rearrangement joins TRBV7-8 to TRBJ2-5; no clear D gene. V was trimmed by 5 bases and J by 1 base, leaving 14 bases between them. Germline values: CDR1 SGHVS, CDR2 FQNEAQ. The CDR3 has 15 amino acids. Filled out from reference TRBV7-8 and TRBJ2-5, the complete variable domain reads GAGVSQSPRYKVAKRGQDVALRCDPISGHVSLFWYQQALGQGPEFLTYFQNEAQLDKSGLPSDRFFAERPEGSVSTLKIQRTQQEDSAVYLCASSPRRLPQETQYFGPGTRLLVL.

Notes on this clonotype: Just one base apart from a much larger clone, this may be a read error. The rearrangement joins TRBV5-1 to TRBJ2-3; perhaps TRBD2 as D (6 bases). Looked up from germline, CDR1 is SGHRS and CDR2 is YFSETQ. The CDR3 contains 14 residues. The CDR3 here is CACSHGGGTDTQYF. The CDR3 bases are TGCGCCTGCAGCCACGGAGGGGGCACAGATACGCAGTATTTT.

This sequence joins TRBV5-6 and TRBJ2-2; D remains unclear. The V gene's germline CDR1 is SGHDT and CDR2 YYEEEE. The CDR3 contains 15 residues. V gave up 4 bases and J gave up 2 bases, with 12 bases separating them. CDR3 amino acids: CASSRPDHNTGELFF. CDR3 nucleotides: TGTGCCAGCAGCCGCCCGGATCATAACACCGGGGAGCTGTTTTTT.

This rearrangement joins TRBV6-5 to TRBJ2-7, with D perhaps TRBD1 (6 bases). V was pared by 4 bases and J by 3 bases, with 16 bases between. The length of the CDR3 is 15 residues. Germline CDR1 and CDR2: MNHEY and SVGAGI. For the CDR3, the DNA is TGTGCCAGCAGTTCCCCAAGAGGGGGTATCTACGAGCAGTACTTC. This sequence encodes CASSSPRGGIYEQYF.

This clonotype turned up a few times. The junction and the germline gene differ at one end; a read error may be behind it. The V gene is TRBV4-1, the J gene TRBJ2-2; 12 bases match TRBD2. Germline CDR1 and CDR2: MGHRA and YSYEKL. CDR3 size: 21 residues. The CDR3 sequence is CASNQERLGLAGLTNTGELFF. The CDR3 DNA reads TGCGCCAGCAACCAAGAAAGGTTGGGACTAGCGGGCCTCACGAACACCGGGGAGCTGTTTTTT.

The V gene is TRBV11-1, the J gene TRBJ2-1; D not certain. Germline V lookup: CDR1 SGHAT, CDR2 FQDESV (reference sequence). The CDR3 is 12 amino acids. With 6 bases removed from V and 5 bases from J, the gap between germline ends came to 8 bases. In DNA form, the CDR3 reads TGTGCCAGCAGTCCAGTTAACAATGAGCAGTTCTTC. Amino acid sequence: CASSPVNNEQFF.

This clonotype was counted once. This chain joins TRBV12-5 and TRBJ2-3; D is possibly TRBD1 or TRBD2 (5 bases each). The V gene lost 4 bases and the J gene lost 9 bases, with 20 bases spanning the gap. The V gene's germline CDR1 is LGHNT and CDR2 FRNRAP. The CDR3 loop spans 15 amino acids. The DNA of the CDR3 is TGTGCTAGTGGTTCGGTCCGGGACCCCCGAGGCACGCAGTATTTT. Protein product: CASGSVRDPRGTQYF.

Many counts were recorded for this clonotype. This chain uses TRBV6-2 or TRBV6-3 with TRBJ2-7; D unclear. Trimming left V 7 bases short and J 3 bases short, with 16 bases between. Germline V gene lookup returns CDR1 MNHEY and CDR2 SVGEGT. This CDR3 region has 14 residues. The CDR3: CASNGSPRVYEQYF. CDR3 sequence (DNA): TGTGCCAGCAATGGATCCCCAAGGGTCTACGAGCAGTACTTC.

This chain's CDR3 is CSAPNPGYEAFF. The CDR3 region has the DNA TGCAGTGCCCCGAACCCAGGGTACGAAGCTTTCTTT. This rearrangement joins TRBV20-1 to TRBJ1-1; D might be TRBD1 (5 bases). The V and J ends lost 6 bases and 8 bases respectively, with 16 bases between them. The CDR3 is 12 residues long. From germline, CDR1 is DFQATT and CDR2 SNEGSKA (reference sequence).

The rearrangement links TRBV27 to TRBJ1-6; unclear D gene. The CDR3 extends over 16 amino acids. Germline CDR1 reads MNHEY; CDR2 reads SMNVEV (reference sequence). Trimming pared 1 base from V and 2 bases from J, leaving 9 bases between. The chain's CDR3 is CASSLYQTPYNSPLHF. In DNA, the CDR3 is TGTGCCAGCAGTTTATATCAGACACCCTATAATTCACCCCTCCACTTT.

In its sample, this clonotype was seen a few times. The chain recombines TRBV20-1 with TRBJ2-7; 8 bases align to TRBD1. The germline CDR1 and CDR2 sequences are DFQATT and SNEGSKA (reference sequence). V shed 5 bases, J shed 3 bases, and the junction held 9 bases outside the gene matches. CDR3 length equals 14 residues. The DNA for the CDR3 is TGCAGTGCTGGGGGGACAGGCCAAATCTACGAGCAGTACTTC. As protein: CSAGGTGQIYEQYF.

This chain uses TRBV4-1 with TRBJ2-5; D may be TRBD1 (6 bases). In germline, CDR1 is MGHRA, CDR2 YSYEKL. The germline V and J ends were trimmed by 0 bases and 3 bases, with 11 bases remaining between them. The CDR3 sequence is 15 residues long. The CDR3 reads CASSQDGTMKETQYF. DNA for the CDR3: TGCGCCAGCAGCCAAGATGGGACAATGAAAGAGACCCAGTACTTC.

The chain employs TRBV7-2 and TRBJ2-7; no definite D call. CDR1 SGHTA and CDR2 FQGNSA come from the germline V gene. Deletions cut 5 bases from V and 1 base from J, with 9 bases between. There are 13 residues in the CDR3. The CDR3 DNA is TGTGCCAGCAGCGTGTTTATTTCCTACGAGCAGTACTTC. Amino acid sequence: CASSVFISYEQYF.

In DNA, the CDR3 is TGTGCCATTGCCGGTCCTGGAAACACCATATATTTT. It encodes CAIAGPGNTIYF. The chain couples TRBV12-3 or TRBV12-4 to TRBJ1-3, with unresolved D. The length of the CDR3 is 12 residues. The V end lost 10 bases, the J end lost 2 bases, and 9 bases lay between the germline ends.

This clonotype was recorded many times. This chain links TRBV5-1 with TRBJ2-2; 8 nucleotides agree with TRBD1. V trimming: 3 bases; J trimming: 6 bases; junction bases outside the gene matches: 7. Germline assignment: CDR1 SGHRS and CDR2 YFSETQ. CDR3 length: 15 amino acids. The CDR3 bases are TGCGCCAGCAGCTACAGGGGGGACGGCGCCGGGGAGCTGTTTTTT. Its protein product is CASSYRGDGAGELFF.

This clonotype was seen more than once but under ten times. The gene calls are TRBV12-3 or TRBV12-4 and TRBJ1-1; D gene uncertain. The CDR3 is 13 residues long. The V gene lost 7 bases and the J gene lost 1 base, with 10 bases spanning the gap. Here the CDR3 reads CASIIHRNTEAFF. Written as DNA, the CDR3 is TGTGCCAGCATTATACACCGGAACACTGAAGCTTTCTTT.

Concerning this clonotype: One junction end does not reproduce the germline sequence, and a read error may be involved. V usage is TRBV3-1 and J usage is TRBJ1-6; D gene uncertain. The CDR3 consists of 13 residues. Looked up from germline, CDR1 is LGHDT and CDR2 is YNNKEL (reference sequence). CDR3 sequence: CASNQESNSPLHF. CDR3 nucleotides: TGTGCCAGCAACCAAGAGAGCAATTCACCCCTCCACTTT.

The chain joins TRBV3-1 to TRBJ1-2; D unresolved. The CDR3 loop spans 15 amino acids. Looked up from germline, CDR1 is LGHDT and CDR2 is YNNKEL (reference sequence). The V and J ends lost 0 bases and 0 bases respectively, with 8 bases between them. The CDR3 nucleotides are TGTGCCAGCAGCCAAGATCACCCAGCTAACTATGGCTACACCTTC. It translates to CASSQDHPANYGYTF.